This T cell receptor (beta chain) was captured in a study of blood T cells in healthy people across ages. For the second PCR, which ran for roughly 6 to 12 cycles, a sample-barcoded 5' primer and a J-beta primer mix were used. Each TCR beta cDNA got a 12-nucleotide random molecular identifier. TCRdb recomputed calls from the 5' RACE reads with MiXCR, one row per CDR3 protein. The top ten hold 3% of the sample, which has 750,000 to 950,000 distinct CDR3 sequences, roughly 25% seen once. This CDR3 is 15 amino acids long. Germline assignment: CDR1 SEHNR and CDR2 FQNEAQ (reference sequence). Deletions cut 5 bases from V and 4 bases from J, with 17 bases between. The authors extracted at least 5 micrograms of total RNA per sample. The data also belong to a second study, concerning T cells of mothers and their children. According to that study: A second PCR was performed with the M1S primer. This primer added sample barcodes and 2-4 random nucleotides.

Sequenced input: blood. The sequence came from a boy younger than 18 in good health. The genes are TRBV7-9 and TRBJ1-2, with D uncertain. The CDR3, as DNA: TGTGCCAGCAGCGCTTCGGGAGGTCCGGGCTATGGCTACACCTTC. It encodes CASSASGGPGYGYTF.